Listed below are T cell receptor beta chains from one sample, sequenced in a study of vaccination and CD4 T cells after COVID-19. TCRdb recomputed calls from the PCR reads with MiXCR, one row per CDR3 protein. The repertoire holds 20,000 to 25,000 distinct CDR3 sequences, with 45% to 65% as singletons. Antigen specificity for these receptors is unknown. Input material: CD4+ T cells from blood, cultured in vitro. These receptors were taken from a human donor who had recovered from COVID-19. The CDR3 runs from the conserved cysteine through the conserved F or W. D genes are given only for firm matches. Expanded clones get a size class; other rows say once, few or many, or leave the size out.

CDR3 DNA	CDR3 protein	V gene	J gene	D gene	clone size
TGCAGTGCTAGAGATCGGCGGAGGTACACTGAAGCTTTCTTT	CSARDRRRYTEAFF	TRBV20-1	TRBJ1-1	NA	few
TGTGCCACCGGGGGAGTAGCGGGAGGGTACAATGAGCAGTTCTTC	CATGGVAGGYNEQFF	TRBV7-8	TRBJ2-1	TRBD2	NA
TGTGCCAGCAGCCTAAGGGGAAGCTATGGCTACACCTTC	CASSLRGSYGYTF	TRBV28	TRBJ1-2	NA	few
TGTGCCACCAGTGAGTTAACTAGCGGGAGGAACACCGGGGAGCTGTTTTTT	CATSELTSGRNTGELFF	TRBV24-1	TRBJ2-2	TRBD2	NA
TGTGCCAGCAGCCCCGCCCGGGGTCCGGACCACGAGCAGTACTTC	CASSPARGPDHEQYF	TRBV11-2	TRBJ2-7	NA	NA
TGTGCCAGTAGGAAGGGCCCTCTTCGTAATCAGCCCCAGCATTTT	CASRKGPLRNQPQHF	TRBV19	TRBJ1-5	NA	NA
TGTGCCAGCAGTGAGGCTCACAGTACTGAAGCTTTCTTT	CASSEAHSTEAFF	TRBV6-4	TRBJ1-1	NA	NA
TGTGCCAGCACCCCGGTCAGATACAATCAGCCCCAGCATTTT	CASTPVRYNQPQHF	TRBV28	TRBJ1-5	NA	once
TGTGCCAGCAGCCCCGATCGTCTGGGGGGAATTGGTACGCAGTATTTT	CASSPDRLGGIGTQYF	TRBV7-9	TRBJ2-3	NA	NA
TGTGCCAGCACCGAAGCCGGAAGAATGAACACTGAAGCTTTCTTT	CASTEAGRMNTEAFF	TRBV6-2/TRBV6-3	TRBJ1-1	NA	NA
TGTGCCAGCAGTTTCAGGGAGGGCACTGAAGCTTTCTTT	CASSFREGTEAFF	TRBV27	TRBJ1-1	NA	NA
TGTGCCAGCTCACCACAGGGATTCGAGCAGTACTTC	CASSPQGFEQYF	TRBV18	TRBJ2-7	NA	NA
TGTGCCAGCACCCAAAGAGGGGAGACCCAGTACTTC	CASTQRGETQYF	TRBV2	TRBJ2-5	NA	NA
TGTGCCAGCAGTTTACGGGGACCTCCCTCCTACACCTTC	CASSLRGPPSYTF	TRBV27	TRBJ1-2	NA	NA
TGTGCCAGCAGTTTAAATGAGGACAGGGGAGAGACCCAGTACTTC	CASSLNEDRGETQYF	TRBV12-3/TRBV12-4	TRBJ2-5	TRBD1	NA
TGTGCCAGCTCACCGAGTATTACAGCCCAAGAGACCCAGTACTTC	CASSPSITAQETQYF	TRBV18	TRBJ2-5	NA	NA
TGTGCCAGCAGCGGACAGGGGAACACTGAAGCTTTCTTT	CASSGQGNTEAFF	TRBV7-9	TRBJ1-1	TRBD1	NA
TGTGCCAGCAGAGAAAGTGCCGGGACAGGGGCGAAAGAGACCCAGTACTTC	CASRESAGTGAKETQYF	TRBV27	TRBJ2-5	TRBD1	NA
TGTGCCAGCAGTGTATCAGGGGTAGCCAATCAGCCCCAGCATTTT	CASSVSGVANQPQHF	TRBV6-1	TRBJ1-5	NA	NA
TGTGCCAGCAGTCCGGGCGGGCAAGCTAACTATGGCTACACCTTC	CASSPGGQANYGYTF	TRBV6-1	TRBJ1-2	NA	NA
TGTGCCAGCTCACCCGGGACAGGGACAGGCCAGCCCCAGCATTTT	CASSPGTGTGQPQHF	TRBV18	TRBJ1-5	TRBD1	NA
TGTGCCAGCAGCGGGGAGGGACGGAGCGGGGGGAGCTCCTACAATGAGCAGTTCTTC	CASSGEGRSGGSSYNEQFF	TRBV9	TRBJ2-1	TRBD2	NA
TGCGCCAGCAGTGCTGGGGTGAACACCGGGGAGCTGTTTTTT	CASSAGVNTGELFF	TRBV10-2	TRBJ2-2	NA	NA
TGTGCCAGCAGCCAGGCAGGGGCAAGCTCTGGAAACACCATATATTTT	CASSQAGASSGNTIYF	TRBV7-3	TRBJ1-3	NA	NA
TGTGCCAGCTCACCACCTAGCGGGAGGGCCGCGAACACCGGGGAGCTGTTTTTT	CASSPPSGRAANTGELFF	TRBV18	TRBJ2-2	TRBD2	NA
TGCAGTGCTAGGAGGGAACGGCAGTTCTTC	CSARRERQFF	TRBV20-1	TRBJ2-1	NA	NA
TGTGCCAGCTCACCACCCCTATCCGATGAGCAGTTCTTC	CASSPPLSDEQFF	TRBV18	TRBJ2-1	NA	NA
TGCGCCAGCAGGGGTCAGGTGAACACTGAAGCTTTCTTT	CASRGQVNTEAFF	TRBV5-1	TRBJ1-1	NA	NA
TGTGCCAGCAGTTCCTCGGGGGTAGCGGGAGGTGCTTCTATAGAGCAGTACTTC	CASSSSGVAGGASIEQYF	TRBV28	TRBJ2-7	TRBD2	NA
TGCAGTGCAATTAAGGACAGCTCTGGAAACACCATATATTTT	CSAIKDSSGNTIYF	TRBV20-1	TRBJ1-3	NA	NA